This T cell receptor (beta chain) comes out of a study of blood T cell repertoires in COVID-19. Between the trimmed V and J ends, which lost 3 bases and 5 bases, there was a span of 14 bases. Germline V gene data show CDR1 as SGDLS and CDR2 as YYNGEE. There are 14 residues in the CDR3. Method: immunoSEQ multiplex PCR; TCRdb's copy keeps in-frame clones and lacks some. The sample lists just over 250,000 clones, around four fifths occurring once. Source material: PBMCs or T cells enriched from blood (not recorded which). The receptor comes from a man younger than 45 with acute COVID-19. V gene TRBV9 combines with J gene TRBJ1-2; D uncertain. The CDR3 DNA is TGTGCCAGCAGCGGGACTCAAAGTAAATATGGCTACACCTTC. Amino acids: CASSGTQSKYGYTF. The variable domain in full, with the rest retrieved from reference TRBV9 and TRBJ1-2, is DSGVTQTPKHLITATGQRVTLRCSPRSGDLSVYWYQQSLDQGLQFLIQYYNGEERAKGNILERFSAQQFPDLHSELNLSSLELGDSALYFCASSGTQSKYGYTFGSGTRLTVV.